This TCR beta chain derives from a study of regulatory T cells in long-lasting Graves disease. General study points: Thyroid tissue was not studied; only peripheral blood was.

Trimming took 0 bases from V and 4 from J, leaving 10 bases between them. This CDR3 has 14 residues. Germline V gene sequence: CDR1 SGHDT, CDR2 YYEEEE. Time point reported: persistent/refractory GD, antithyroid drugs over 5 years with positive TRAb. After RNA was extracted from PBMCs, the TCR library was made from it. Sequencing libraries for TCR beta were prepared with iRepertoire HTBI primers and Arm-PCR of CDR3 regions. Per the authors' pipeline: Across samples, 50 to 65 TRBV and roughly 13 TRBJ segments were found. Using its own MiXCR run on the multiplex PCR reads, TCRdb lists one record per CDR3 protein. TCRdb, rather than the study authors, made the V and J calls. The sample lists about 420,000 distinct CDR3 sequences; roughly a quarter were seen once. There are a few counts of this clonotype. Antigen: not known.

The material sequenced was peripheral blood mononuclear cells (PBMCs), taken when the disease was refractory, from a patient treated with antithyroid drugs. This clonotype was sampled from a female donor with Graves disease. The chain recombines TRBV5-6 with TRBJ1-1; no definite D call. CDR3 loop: CASSLVASGTEAFF. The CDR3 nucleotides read TGTGCCAGCAGCTTGGTAGCCTCGGGCACTGAAGCTTTCTTT.